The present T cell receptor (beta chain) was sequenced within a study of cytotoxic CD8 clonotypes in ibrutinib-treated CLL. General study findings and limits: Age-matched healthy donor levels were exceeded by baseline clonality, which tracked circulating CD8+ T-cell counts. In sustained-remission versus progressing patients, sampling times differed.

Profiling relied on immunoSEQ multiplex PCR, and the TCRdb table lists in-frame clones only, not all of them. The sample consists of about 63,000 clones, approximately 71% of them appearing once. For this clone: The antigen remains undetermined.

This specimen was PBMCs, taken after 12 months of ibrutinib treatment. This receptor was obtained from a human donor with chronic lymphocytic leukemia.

The CDR3 sequence: CASSLEAGLTQYF. The CDR3 region has the DNA TGCGCCAGCAGCTTGGAGGCGGGATTGACGCAGTATTTT. This chain joins TRBV5-1 and TRBJ2-3; a possible D gene is TRBD2 (6 bases). Trimming left V 0 bases short and J 9 bases short, with 11 bases between. CDR1 and CDR2 (germline): SGHRS, YFSETQ. There are 13 residues in the CDR3.